Listed below are T cell receptor beta chains from one sample, sequenced in a study of blood T cell repertoires in COVID-19. Libraries were prepared by immunoSEQ multiplex PCR; TCRdb keeps only in-frame clonotypes and omits some of them. The table records about 250,000 clones, approximately 90% of them present only once. Sequenced: PBMCs or T cells enriched from blood (not recorded which). These TCRs come from a woman aged 18-30 years who had recovered from COVID-19. The CDR3 runs from the conserved cysteine through the conserved F or W. D genes are given only for firm matches. Clone size is not always given. Where it is, it says once, few, many or a class for expanded clones.

d_call,v_call,j_call,clone_size,cdr3_aa,cdr3_nt
.,TRBV3-1/TRBV3-2,TRBJ2-5,.,CASSSVGETQYF,TGTGCCAGCAGCTCTGTCGGGGAGACCCAGTACTTC
TRBD1,TRBV6-2/TRBV6-3,TRBJ2-7,few,CASSSTTGEVNDEQYF,TGTGCCAGCAGTTCCACGACAGGGGAGGTTAACGACGAGCAGTACTTC
.,TRBV9,TRBJ1-2,.,CASSLSGHSGYTF,TGTGCCAGCAGCCTTAGCGGTCACTCTGGCTACACCTTC
.,TRBV10-3,TRBJ1-5,once,CAISEGQSNQPQHF,TGTGCCATCAGTGAGGGACAGAGCAATCAGCCCCAGCATTTT
TRBD2,TRBV18,TRBJ2-7,.,CASSPIGSGGGEQYF,TGTGCCAGCTCACCAATAGGTAGCGGGGGTGGAGAGCAGTACTTC
.,TRBV5-1,TRBJ1-2,few,CASSLEQGNYGYTF,TGCGCCAGCAGCTTGGAGCAGGGAAACTATGGCTACACCTTC
TRBD1,TRBV6-5,TRBJ1-1,.,CASKGTGYGNTEAFF,TGTGCCAGCAAGGGGACAGGGTATGGGAACACTGAAGCTTTCTTT
.,TRBV5-1,TRBJ1-6,.,CASSTGGSYNSPLHF,TGCGCCAGCAGTACGGGAGGTTCCTATAATTCACCCCTCCACTTT
TRBD2,TRBV7-9,TRBJ2-1,.,CASSLAAGGSEQFF,TGTGCCAGCAGCTTAGCAGCGGGGGGGAGTGAGCAGTTCTTC
.,TRBV18,TRBJ2-1,.,CASSPQGHAYNEQFF,TGTGCCAGCTCACCACAGGGACACGCCTACAATGAGCAGTTCTTC